Shown below are 5 T cell receptor beta chains from a single sample sequenced in a study of blood T cell repertoires in COVID-19 (TCRdb year 2020). Receptor libraries were prepared by the immunoSEQ multiplex PCR assay. TCRdb retrieved this table from immuneACCESS and kept in-frame rearrangements only. Not all clones are present; in checked studies, unresolved V genes account for under half, and no reason is known for the remainder. The sample contains under 65,000 clones, 91% of them found a single time. The ten most abundant clones make up over 7.5% of the sample. Sequencing was carried out using peripheral blood. The receptors stem from a human donor in a cohort sampled during active COVID-19.

The chain couples TRBV27 to TRBJ1-1; D is uncertain. Germline CDR1 MNHEY, CDR2 SMNVEV (reference sequence). V lost 3 bases and J lost 4, with 9 bases in between. The CDR3 is 13 amino acids. In DNA, the CDR3 is TGTGCCAGCAGTTTCGGATCGGGCACTGAAGCTTTCTTT. It codes for CASSFGSGTEAFF.

The J gene is TRBJ2-4, the V gene TRBV29-1; 7 bases align to TRBD2. This CDR3 comprises 14 residues. Germline CDR1 and CDR2: SQVTM and ANQGSEA. V trimming: 5 bases; J trimming: 3 bases; junction bases outside the gene matches: 7. CDR3 in amino acids: CSVTGRVSKNIQYF. The CDR3 nucleotides read TGCAGCGTTACGGGGAGGGTTAGCAAAAACATTCAGTACTTC.

The V and J genes are TRBV6-4 and TRBJ2-7; 9 bases map to TRBD2. The CDR3 extends over 18 amino acids. Germline CDR1 reads MRHNA; CDR2 reads SNTAGT. Trimming took 2 bases from V and 2 from J; bases not matched to a gene: 13. Here the CDR3 reads CASSDHRASGTRTYEQYF. In nucleotides, the CDR3 is TGTGCCAGCAGTGACCACCGGGCTAGCGGGACCCGAACCTACGAGCAGTACTTC.

The V and J genes are TRBV6-6 and TRBJ2-7; tentatively, D is TRBD2 (7 bases). The CDR3 length is 16 residues. Germline V gene sequence: CDR1 MNHNY, CDR2 SVGAGI (reference sequence). V was pared by 2 bases and J by 2 bases, with 16 bases between. The CDR3 is CASSYEFAGATYEQYF. The CDR3 bases are TGTGCCAGCAGTTACGAATTTGCGGGGGCCACCTACGAGCAGTACTTC.

The chain recombines TRBV3-1 (or the pseudogene TRBV3-2) with TRBJ2-5, with D perhaps TRBD2 (6 bases). Germline V gene data show CDR1 as LGHDT and CDR2 as YNNKEL (reference sequence). Trimming stripped 3 bases from V and 2 bases from J, with 13 bases between. The CDR3 spans 15 residues. The CDR3 protein is CASSHRFRGQETQYF. The DNA for the CDR3 is TGTGCCAGCAGCCATAGATTCCGGGGGCAAGAGACCCAGTACTTC.